This T cell receptor beta chain was observed in a study of OX40 agonist ivuxolimab in advanced cancers. Study summary: The dose-escalation group included hepatocellular carcinoma, melanoma, renal cell carcinoma and head and neck cancer.

Note on this clone: Antigen specificity is unknown.

The CDR3 runs 13 residues. Deletions cut 2 bases from V and 5 bases from J, with 8 bases between. Germline V gene lookup returns CDR1 SGHRS and CDR2 YFSETQ. Measured with immunoSEQ multiplex PCR; TCRdb has only the in-frame clones, and not every one. Of 45,000 to 60,000 clones in the sample, approximately 90% were seen once. Overall study results and limits: Among expanded peripheral T cells, antigen specificity went undetermined. The average count of expanded clones was higher among CD8+ T cells than among CD4+.

This TCR came from an adult with an advanced solid tumor such as melanoma, head and neck, liver or kidney cancer. This chain joins TRBV5-1 and TRBJ2-1; D remains unclear. Sequencing was performed on CD4+ or CD8+ T cells sorted from blood, taken in a trial of the OX40 agonist ivuxolimab. The CDR3, as DNA: TGCGCCAGCAGCTTATCCTGGAACAATGAGCAGTTCTTC. It encodes CASSLSWNNEQFF.